Below are 29 T cell receptor beta chains sequenced from a single sample in a study of post-analysis software for immune sequencing data. Study-wide results and limits: Controls showed lower frequencies than patients for roughly five TRBV segments, and TRBV5-6, TRBV5-1 and TRBV20-1 were among these.

Their antigens remain unidentified. Tagging with unique molecular identifiers was a feature of the TCR beta cDNA libraries. MiXCR was run by TCRdb on the PCR reads, yielding one entry per CDR3 protein. The table lists 550,000 to 700,000 distinct CDR3 sequences, roughly two fifths of them singletons. The sequenced sample was blood. These receptors all come from a girl under 18 with multiple sclerosis.

The chain couples TRBV6-2 or TRBV6-3 to TRBJ2-7; D is undetermined. Deletions cut 7 bases from V and 1 base from J, with 8 bases between. CDR1 is MNHEY and CDR2 is SVGEGT in the germline V gene. This CDR3 is 12 amino acids long. CDR3 DNA: TGTGCCAGCAACATCCCATCCTACGAGCAGTACTTC. Residues: CASNIPSYEQYF.

This CDR3 reads CASSRSGLASYNEQFF. The CDR3 DNA is TGTGCCAGCAGCCGATCGGGACTAGCGAGTTACAATGAGCAGTTCTTC. V and J are TRBV6-5 and TRBJ2-1, with 10 bases aligning to TRBD2. CDR3 length: 16 amino acids. J gave up 4 bases and V 6 bases, and 9 bases lay outside the gene matches. CDR1 MNHEY and CDR2 SVGAGI come from the germline V gene.

This clonotype was observed a handful of times. The chain links TRBV10-3 to TRBJ2-5, with a weak D call TRBD2 (5 bases). Germline-derived CDR1 and CDR2 are ENHRY and SYGVKD. V was clipped by 2 bases and J by 2 bases, with 6 bases between them. The CDR3 length is 13 residues. CDR3 sequence reads: CAISEGGQETQYF. The CDR3 region has the DNA TGTGCCATCAGTGAGGGAGGTCAAGAGACCCAGTACTTC.

The chain couples TRBV6-1 to TRBJ2-7, with D perhaps TRBD1 or TRBD2 (5 bases each). Germline-derived CDR1 and CDR2 are MNHNS and SASEGT. V was shortened by 4 bases and J by 9 bases, with 16 bases between the two germline ends. This CDR3 contains 13 residues. CDR3 in DNA: TGTGCCAGCAGTGGGGTGGGACGGCAAGCGCAGTACTTC. Translation: CASSGVGRQAQYF.

J is TRBJ2-2 and V is TRBV2; D gene ambiguous. V gave up 3 bases and J gave up 1 base, with 6 bases separating them. The CDR3 runs 14 residues. Germline CDR1 is SNHLY and CDR2 is FYNNEI. The CDR3 bases are TGTGCCAGCAGTGAGGGCAGGAACACCGGGGAGCTGTTTTTT. It translates to CASSEGRNTGELFF.

The genes are TRBV4-1 and TRBJ2-5; possibly TRBD1 or TRBD2 for D (5 bases each). The CDR3 has 15 residues. The germline V gene encodes CDR1 MGHRA and CDR2 YSYEKL. Trimming took 1 base from V and 4 from J, leaving 13 bases between them. The CDR3 loop is CASSQVRGASETQYF. CDR3 coding DNA: TGCGCCAGCAGCCAAGTGAGAGGGGCTTCAGAGACCCAGTACTTC.

The chain employs TRBV13 and TRBJ2-3; TRBD1 aligns across 9 bases. The J segment lost 14 bases and the V segment lost 6 bases, leaving 24 bases of the junction unmatched. Germline CDR1 and CDR2: PRHDT and FYEKMQ (reference sequence). There are 17 residues in the CDR3. CDR3 residues: CASSTGGETPHNEKLYF. The CDR3 nucleotides read TGTGCCAGCAGTACAGGGGGCGAAACTCCCCACAATGAAAAACTGTATTTT.

This chain connects TRBV20-1 to TRBJ1-5; TRBD1 is a possible D gene (6 bases). V was pared by 6 bases and J by 6 bases, with 18 bases between. The germline V gene has CDR1 DFQATT and CDR2 SNEGSKA (reference sequence). The CDR3 runs to 14 residues. This CDR3 reads CSAGGGEESQPQHF. The CDR3 DNA follows: TGCAGTGCGGGAGGGGGGGAAGAAAGTCAGCCCCAGCATTTT.

V is TRBV12-3 or TRBV12-4 and J is TRBJ1-2; TRBD1 is a possible D gene (5 bases). This CDR3 region has 12 residues. Trimming took off 3 bases at V and 6 bases at J, with 8 bases between the two ends. CDR3 DNA sequence: TGTGCCAGCAGTTTTTTGGGGGATGGCTACACCTTC. This gives the protein CASSFLGDGYTF.

Only a few counts were recorded for this clonotype. The chain joins TRBV5-1 to TRBJ2-1; 9 bases agree with TRBD2. The CDR3 sequence is 14 residues long. The V segment lost 7 bases and the J segment 7 bases; nucleotides outside the gene matches: 9. The germline V gene has CDR1 SGHRS and CDR2 YFSETQ. In nucleotides, the CDR3 is TGCGCCAGCCGCGAGGGACTAGCCGCGAATGAGCAGTTCTTC. Translation: CASREGLAANEQFF.

Only a few counts were recorded for this clonotype. The J gene is TRBJ2-1, the V gene TRBV10-3; D is uncertain. V was cut by 3 bases and J by 7 bases, with 10 bases left in between. The CDR3 is 13 residues long. Looked up from germline, CDR1 is ENHRY and CDR2 is SYGVKD. The CDR3 loop reads CAISDYPWNEQFF. The CDR3 DNA reads as TGTGCCATCAGTGACTACCCCTGGAATGAGCAGTTCTTC.

J is TRBJ2-1 and V is TRBV4-1; 10 bases are shared with TRBD1. Germline V gene sequence: CDR1 MGHRA, CDR2 YSYEKL. Losses at the gene ends were 3 bases for V and 6 bases for J; bases not matched to a gene: 8. The CDR3 runs 16 residues. The CDR3 nucleotides read TGCGCCAGCAGCCATTTCGACAGGGGGCAGGGCAATGAGCAGTTCTTC. Its translation: CASSHFDRGQGNEQFF.

This clonotype was observed a handful of times. The chain employs TRBV20-1 and TRBJ2-7; D uncertain. V shed 6 bases and J shed 3 bases, with 21 bases lying between them. This CDR3 comprises 15 residues. The V gene's germline CDR1 is DFQATT and CDR2 SNEGSKA (reference sequence). In DNA form, the CDR3 reads TGCAGTGCGCCCGAGATGTCTGGGCTCAGCTACGAGCAGTACTTC. Protein: CSAPEMSGLSYEQYF.

J is TRBJ1-1 and V is TRBV6-6; D perhaps matches TRBD1 (5 bases). Germline CDR1 and CDR2: MNHNY and SVGAGI (reference sequence). V lost 6 bases, J lost 8 bases, and 13 bases lay in between. This CDR3 comprises 12 residues. CDR3 DNA: TGTGCCAGCAGCGGTTATAAGGGGGAAGCTTTCTTT. It translates to CASSGYKGEAFF.

V usage is TRBV7-9 and J usage is TRBJ1-4; D uncertain. This CDR3 contains 14 residues. V shed 1 base and J shed 3 bases, with 6 bases lying between them. Germline CDR1 is SEHNR and CDR2 is FQNEAQ (reference sequence). CDR3 in DNA: TGTGCCAGCAGCTTAGGGCAGGCTAATGAAAAACTGTTTTTT. Its translation: CASSLGQANEKLFF.

CDR3 DNA: TGTGCCAGCAGTTTATCTCGGGCTAGCGCCCCCTACGAGCAGTACTTC. Translating gives CASSLSRASAPYEQYF. The chain couples TRBV27 to TRBJ2-7; D is perhaps TRBD2 (6 bases). The CDR3 covers 16 residues. V was cut by 0 bases and J by 2 bases, with 14 bases left in between. Germline CDR1 is MNHEY and CDR2 is SMNVEV (reference sequence).

This clonotype showed up just a few times. The gene calls are TRBV20-1 and TRBJ2-5; D may be TRBD1 or TRBD2 (5 bases each). CDR3 size: 12 residues. Trimming took 6 bases from V and 1 from J, leaving 9 bases between them. The germline CDR1 and CDR2 sequences are DFQATT and SNEGSKA (reference sequence). The CDR3 is CSALRGQETQYF. CDR3 in DNA: TGCAGTGCCCTGAGGGGCCAAGAGACCCAGTACTTC.

The chain combines TRBV20-1 with TRBJ2-5, with TRBD1 identical over 8 bases. The closer fit of TRBJ2-7 to the DNA end suggests the J call may be wrong. The CDR3 totals 12 residues. The V gene's germline CDR1 is DFQATT and CDR2 SNEGSKA (reference sequence). CDR3 sequence: CSAISTGGEQYF. The CDR3 region has the DNA TGCAGTGCCATATCTACAGGGGGCGAGCAGTACTTC.

This clonotype was found a few times. This chain connects TRBV5-6 to TRBJ1-2; the D is unclear. V was clipped by 4 bases and J by 4 bases, with 8 bases between them. The germline gives CDR1 SGHDT, CDR2 YYEEEE. The CDR3 has 12 residues. The CDR3 loop is CASSIRRYGYTF. In DNA form, the CDR3 reads TGTGCCAGCAGCATACGTCGCTATGGCTACACCTTC.

The chain combines TRBV27 with TRBJ2-3, with 8 bases matching TRBD2. Trimming cost V 0 bases and J 0 bases; bases outside gene matches: 5. Germline V gene data show CDR1 as MNHEY and CDR2 as SMNVEV (reference sequence). CDR3 length: 17 amino acids. The CDR3 DNA reads TGTGCCAGCAGTTTATCTCCAGCGGGGGCCAGCACAGATACGCAGTATTTT. It specifies CASSLSPAGASTDTQYF.

The chain employs TRBV5-1 and TRBJ2-4; D not certain. The J call may be in error: the DNA end matches TRBJ2-7 better. Germline loops: CDR1 SGHRS, CDR2 YFSETQ. CDR3 length: 15 amino acids. The CDR3 sequence is CASSLAGEISYEQYF. Here the CDR3 DNA reads TGCGCCAGCAGCTTGGCTGGCGAGATCTCCTACGAGCAGTACTTC.

The chain combines TRBV20-1 with TRBJ2-3; TRBD2 matches at 7 bases. V lost 5 bases, J lost 0 bases, and 8 bases stayed unmatched. This CDR3 spans 15 amino acids. CDR1 DFQATT and CDR2 SNEGSKA come from the germline V gene (reference sequence). The CDR3 spells CSASSSGVSTDTQYF. The DNA of the CDR3 is TGCAGTGCTTCCTCTAGCGGAGTTAGCACAGATACGCAGTATTTT.

The chain recombines TRBV4-1 with TRBJ2-1, with 8 bases aligning to TRBD2. This CDR3 region has 17 residues. J lost 6 bases, V lost 3 bases, and 13 bases had no gene match. In germline, CDR1 is MGHRA, CDR2 YSYEKL. The CDR3 here is CASSQIPGGRGGNEQFF. DNA for the CDR3: TGCGCCAGCAGCCAGATCCCGGGAGGACGGGGGGGCAATGAGCAGTTCTTC.

In its sample, this clonotype was seen a few times. The chain employs TRBV6-5 and TRBJ2-1, with 11 bases that match TRBD2. This CDR3 is built from 14 residues. J gave up 6 bases and V 7 bases, and 5 bases lay outside the gene matches. The germline CDR1 and CDR2 sequences are MNHEY and SVGAGI. The CDR3 DNA reads TGTGCCAGCAAACGACTAGCGGGGTTCAATGAGCAGTTCTTC. Translation gives CASKRLAGFNEQFF.

Only a few counts were recorded for this clonotype. The CDR3 region is CASSTLAGADTQYF. CDR3 in DNA: TGTGCCAGCAGCACTCTAGCGGGGGCAGATACGCAGTATTTT. This chain uses TRBV7-3 with TRBJ2-3; TRBD2 agrees at 10 bases. J was trimmed by 4 bases and V by 5 bases; bases with no gene match: 3. Germline loops: CDR1 SGHTA, CDR2 FQGTGA. This CDR3 spans 14 amino acids.

This chain connects TRBV24-1 to TRBJ2-3, with 8 bases identical to TRBD2. In germline, CDR1 is KGHDR, CDR2 SFDVKD. The J segment lost 8 bases and the V segment lost 0 bases, leaving 9 bases of the junction unmatched. This CDR3 has 16 amino acids. The CDR3 DNA reads TGTGCCACCAGTGATTTGATTGCGGGAGGATTGAGTACGCAGTATTTT. Its translation: CATSDLIAGGLSTQYF.

The V and J genes are TRBV6-5 and TRBJ2-7; possible D gene TRBD1, 6 bases. V was shortened by 2 bases and J by 3 bases, with 17 bases between the two germline ends. The CDR3 sequence is 16 residues long. The germline gives CDR1 MNHEY, CDR2 SVGAGI. CDR3 nucleotides: TGTGCCAGCAGTTACGGGAACCCGGGACACCGCTACGAGCAGTACTTC. This sequence encodes CASSYGNPGHRYEQYF.

This clonotype was found a few times. The chain carries TRBV6-6 and TRBJ2-5, with D perhaps given as TRBD1 or TRBD2 (5 bases each). The CDR3 has 15 amino acids. Germline CDR1 is MNHNY and CDR2 is SVGAGI (reference sequence). V lost 6 bases and J 5 bases, leaving 19 bases between the germline ends. This CDR3 reads CASRPPGLRLETQYF. CDR3 nucleotides: TGTGCCAGCAGGCCCCCGGGGCTCAGGTTGGAGACCCAGTACTTC.

V usage is TRBV5-1 and J usage is TRBJ2-5, with D tentatively TRBD1 (5 bases). Near its end, the DNA agrees better with TRBJ2-7, so the J call may be wrong. The CDR3 totals 15 residues. Germline-derived CDR1 and CDR2 are SGHRS and YFSETQ. The CDR3 DNA sequence: TGCGCCAGCAGCTTAAAAGAGGACACGTCACTCGAGCAGTACTTC. It is translated as CASSLKEDTSLEQYF.